This is a list of T cell receptor beta chains from one sample in a study of sequential checkpoint blockade in melanoma. The data were produced by immunoSEQ multiplex PCR, yet TCRdb's version contains in-frame clones alone and is incomplete. The table lists approximately 3,700 clones, 60% of them singletons. The starting material was CD8+ T cells sorted from blood (inferred from file names), obtained from a patient given nivolumab and ipilimumab in sequence. Receptor source: a human donor with melanoma. Both conserved end residues are part of each CDR3. Fields, in order: CDR3 DNA, CDR3 protein, J gene, D gene, clone size, V gene. D genes are given only for firm matches. The size field is filled for only some rows; it gives once, few, many or a size class.

TGTGCCAGCAGCTCCCCCCCCGGGGAAGAGACCCAGTACTTC,CASSSPPGEETQYF,TRBJ2-5,.,.,TRBV5-4
TGTGCCAGCAGTTACTCGGCCGAGCAGTACTTC,CASSYSAEQYF,TRBJ2-7,.,.,TRBV6-5
TGCGCCAGCAGCCAAGATCTGGGGGGAGCCCACGGGAACATTCAGTACTTC,CASSQDLGGAHGNIQYF,TRBJ2-4,.,.,TRBV4-1
TGTGCCAGCAGCGGAGGGACAGGAAACTCCTACGAGCAGTACTTC,CASSGGTGNSYEQYF,TRBJ2-7,TRBD1,few,TRBV5-4
TGTGCCAGCAGGCAAGCCGGGACAGCCTCCTACAATGAGCAGTTCTTC,CASRQAGTASYNEQFF,TRBJ2-1,TRBD1,.,TRBV4-2
TGTGCCAGCAGTGACTCGTCGGGGGGCGGGTTTCATGGCTACACCTTC,CASSDSSGGGFHGYTF,TRBJ1-2,.,few,TRBV6-4
TGTGCCAGCAGTTTAGCGTACGAGCAGTACTTC,CASSLAYEQYF,TRBJ2-7,.,once,TRBV28
TGTGCCAGCAGTCCCGGACAGGTAGAAGCTTTCTTT,CASSPGQVEAFF,TRBJ1-1,TRBD1,once,TRBV27
TGTGCCAGCTCTTGGGCGGGAGGGGAGCAGTTCTTC,CASSWAGGEQFF,TRBJ2-1,TRBD2,once,TRBV30
TGTGCCAGCAGTTATTCCACCGGGACAGCATATGGCTACACCTTC,CASSYSTGTAYGYTF,TRBJ1-2,TRBD1,few,TRBV27
TGCGCCAGCAGCCCCCAACTGACAGTGTGGGACCAGTACTTC,CASSPQLTVWDQYF,TRBJ2-5,.,once,TRBV4-1